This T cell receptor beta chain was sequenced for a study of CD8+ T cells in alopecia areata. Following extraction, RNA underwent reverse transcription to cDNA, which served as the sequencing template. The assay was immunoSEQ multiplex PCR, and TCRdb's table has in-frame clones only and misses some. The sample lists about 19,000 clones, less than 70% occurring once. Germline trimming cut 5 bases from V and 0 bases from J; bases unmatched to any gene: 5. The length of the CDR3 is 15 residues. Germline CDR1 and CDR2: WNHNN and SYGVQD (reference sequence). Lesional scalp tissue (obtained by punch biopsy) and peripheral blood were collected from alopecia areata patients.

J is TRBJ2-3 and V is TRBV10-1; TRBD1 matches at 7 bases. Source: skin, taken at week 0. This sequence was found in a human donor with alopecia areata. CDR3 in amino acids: CASSKEGASTDTQYF. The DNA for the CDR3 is TGCGCCAGCAGTAAAGAGGGGGCCAGCACAGATACGCAGTATTTT.